The clone carrying this T cell receptor (beta chain) appeared a few times. Antigen specificity is unknown. Both 60 Vbeta primers and 13 Jbeta primers went into the PCR. Only in-frame clones appear in the TCRdb table, and some are missing; sequencing was by immunoSEQ multiplex PCR. Among some 130,000 clones listed, roughly 73% were seen once. The entry originates in a study of cytomegalovirus exposure and HLA in healthy donors. Study-level points and caveats: Later analysis suggested most CMV-associated TCR beta chains were HLA-restricted. It has been reported that TCR beta sequences accurately predicted the HLA-A and HLA-B alleles of most subjects. In a later analysis, HLA-associated beta chains showed higher expansion and lower generation probabilities than comparable chains.

Specimen: PBMCs. The TCR sequence derives from a woman between 40 and 50 years old in good health and CMV-seronegative.

The CDR3 nucleotides are TGTGCCAGCAGTCCGACAGCCAACCTCGGTGAAAAACTGTTTTTT. Translating gives CASSPTANLGEKLFF. This chain connects TRBV27 to TRBJ1-4; perhaps TRBD1 as D (5 bases). Trimming left V 5 bases short and J 7 bases short, with 17 bases between. The CDR3 extends over 15 amino acids. From germline, CDR1 is MNHEY and CDR2 SMNVEV (reference sequence). Full variable domain (rest looked up from reference TRBV27 and TRBJ1-4): EAQVTQNPRYLITVTGKKLTVTCSQNMNHEYMSWYRQDPGLGLRQIYYSMNVEVTDKGDVPEGYKVSRKEKRNFPLILESPSPNQTSLYFCASSPTANLGEKLFFGSGTQLSVL.